The subject of this entry is one T cell receptor beta chain. Antigen unknown. This sample is drawn from a study of cytomegalovirus exposure and HLA in healthy donors. Across the whole study: Some 200 million T cells yielded roughly 100 million unique TCR beta sequences, as an earlier analysis found. Findings and limits, study-wide: Several of the most significant clusters appeared linked to common viral pathogens, based on a later analysis.

The PCR was carried out with 60 Vbeta primers and 13 Jbeta primers. Here immunoSEQ multiplex PCR was the method, and the copy in TCRdb shows in-frame clones only, minus some. The repertoire holds 130,000 to 150,000 clones, with about three quarters as singletons. The CDR3 runs to 15 residues. Germline CDR1 SGHNT, CDR2 YYREEE (reference sequence). J was trimmed by 7 bases and V by 4 bases; bases with no gene match: 12. The rearrangement links TRBV5-4 to TRBJ2-3; 7 bases match TRBD2. Specimen: PBMCs. This sequence originates from a man aged 40-49 years in good health and CMV-seropositive. CDR3 sequence reads: CASSPGGGRVNTQYF. The CDR3, as DNA: TGTGCCAGCAGCCCGGGAGGCGGGAGAGTGAATACGCAGTATTTT.